This T cell receptor (beta chain) was sequenced for a study of T cells in Graves' hyperthyroidism and ophthalmopathy. Per germline, CDR1 SGHVS and CDR2 FNYEAQ. The V gene lost 1 base and the J gene lost 7 bases, with 14 bases spanning the gap. The CDR3 consists of 15 residues. RNA transcripts provided the source from which TCR beta CDR3 regions were amplified. TCR CDR3 underwent first-round RT-PCR with the HTBI primer set. Via MiXCR, TCRdb re-called the multiplex PCR reads, giving one row per CDR3 protein. Of approximately 260,000 distinct CDR3 sequences in the sample, around 15% were seen once. This clonotype occurred many times. Its antigen is undetermined. Regarding the study as a whole: A 13 V-J model separated ophthalmopathy from stable hyperthyroidism.

The sequencing input was blood. The chain recombines TRBV7-6 with TRBJ2-1; D is perhaps TRBD2 (6 bases). The clonotype was recovered from a woman in her forties or fifties with Graves' hyperthyroidism that later progressed to Graves' ophthalmopathy. CDR3 protein: CASSLGRRGWNEQFF. CDR3 bases: TGTGCCAGCAGCTTAGGGCGACGGGGGTGGAATGAGCAGTTCTTC.